This T cell receptor beta chain originates from a study of human T cells and chemical hapten exposure. Study summary: Each week of the roughly 23-week study, patients had diphenylcyclopropenone applied to the scalp.

TCRdb re-called the RACE reads with MiXCR, one entry per CDR3 protein. The sample records over 300,000 distinct CDR3 sequences, 5% to 6.5% being singletons. Germline values: CDR1 SGDLS, CDR2 YYNGEE. The CDR3 has 15 residues. The germline V and J ends were trimmed by 2 bases and 1 base, with 12 bases remaining between them. Time point in this sample: pre-sensitization, week 0. The treatment denotes: therapeutic diphenylcyclopropenone sensitization with weekly scalp DPC. This TCR was recovered from a woman in her forties or fifties with alopecia areata. Some clones in this sample may be carry-over from other donors' samples. This sequence joins TRBV9 and TRBJ1-2; D is uncertain. Specimen: whole blood, collected in connection with sensitization to the hapten diphenylcyclopropenone (DPC). CDR3 amino acids: CASSVRSTLNYGYTF. CDR3 coding DNA: TGTGCCAGCAGCGTCAGGTCTACCCTTAACTATGGCTACACCTTC.